The clone carrying this T cell receptor beta chain was observed at least ten times. Its antigen remains unknown. These data come from a study of spatial heterogeneity in lung cancer. Broader study findings: The number of expanded tumor alpha and beta chains correlated with mutation number.

The time point: sample taken at primary tumor resection. The CDR3 spans 14 residues. Germline V gene lookup returns CDR1 SGHTA and CDR2 FQGTGA. V was trimmed by 4 bases and J by 8 bases, leaving 17 bases between them. Using its own MiXCR run on the 5' RACE reads, TCRdb lists one record per CDR3 protein. Of 24,000 or so distinct CDR3 sequences listed, around 9.2% are singletons. This receptor was taken from a male donor with early-stage non-small cell lung cancer. The sequencing here drew on lung tumor tissue, taken at surgery. The chain employs TRBV7-3 and TRBJ1-2; D remains ambiguous. The CDR3 DNA follows: TGTGCCAGCAGCTACCGGGCGGGTTCAGGAGGCTACACCTTC. Its protein product is CASSYRAGSGGYTF.